The sequence of this TCR beta chain was determined in a study of siplizumab effects on memory and regulatory T cells. The CDR3 spans 13 residues. Germline V gives CDR1 SGHTA, CDR2 FQGNSA. Trimming stripped 4 bases from V and 1 base from J, with 7 bases between. Measured with immunoSEQ multiplex PCR; TCRdb has only the in-frame clones, and not every one. This sample carries tens of thousands of clones, approximately 84% of them seen once, and the ten largest clones take 0.3% to 0.35%. V is TRBV7-2 and J is TRBJ1-1; D gene uncertain. The sequence was obtained from a human donor in good health. Material: naive CD8+ T cells sorted from blood. The CDR3 nucleotides read TGTGCCAGCAGCTCAAGACAGAACACTGAAGCTTTCTTT. This translates into CASSSRQNTEAFF.